This record looks at one T cell receptor beta chain sequence and its context. Unique molecular identifiers were included in an RNA-based 3' RACE TCR library. TCRdb fed the 3' RACE reads into MiXCR, producing one record per CDR3 protein. The sample lists about 83,000 distinct CDR3 sequences; about 7% were seen once. Documented treatment: PENTA 11 planned treatment interruption arm or continuous ART arm. The data were taken from a study of HIV-infected children after antiretroviral therapy interruption. Overall study: In continuous treatment, analyzed samples were from weeks 0, 48 and 150.

The CDR3 contains 15 residues. The germline V gene has CDR1 SNHLY and CDR2 FYNNEI. With V trimmed by 6 bases and J by 4 bases, 5 bases remained unmatched. The specimen was CD45RA+ CD4+ T cells from PBMCs, pooled from several time points, collected from a donor given antiretroviral therapy, either interrupted or continuous. Stated subset: naive CD4+ CD45RA+ CD45RO- T cells. This chain joins TRBV2 and TRBJ2-7, with 14 nucleotides matching TRBD2. The receptor's source is a pool of human donors with HIV. This CDR3 reads CASRGLAGVQYEQYF. In DNA, the CDR3 is TGTGCCAGCAGGGGACTAGCGGGAGTGCAGTACGAGCAGTACTTC.